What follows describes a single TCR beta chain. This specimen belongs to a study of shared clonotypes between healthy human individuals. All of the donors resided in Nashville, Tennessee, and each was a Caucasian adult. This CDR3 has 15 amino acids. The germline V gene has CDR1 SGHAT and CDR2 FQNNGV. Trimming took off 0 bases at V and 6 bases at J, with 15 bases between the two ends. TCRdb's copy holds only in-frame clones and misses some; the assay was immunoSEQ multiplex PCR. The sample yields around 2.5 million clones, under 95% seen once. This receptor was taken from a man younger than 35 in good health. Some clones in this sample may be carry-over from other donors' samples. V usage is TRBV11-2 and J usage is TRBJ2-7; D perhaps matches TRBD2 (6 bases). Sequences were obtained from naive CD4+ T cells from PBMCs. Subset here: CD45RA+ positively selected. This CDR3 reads CASSLDGGGGIEQYF. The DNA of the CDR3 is TGTGCCAGCAGCTTAGATGGCGGAGGCGGGATCGAGCAGTACTTC. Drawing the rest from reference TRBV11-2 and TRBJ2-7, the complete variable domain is EAGVAQSPRYKIIEKRQSVAFWCNPISGHATLYWYQQILGQGPKLLIQFQNNGVVDDSQLPKDRFSAERLKGVDSTLKIQPAKLEDSAVYLCASSLDGGGGIEQYFGPGTRLTVT.